This is a list of T cell receptor beta chains from one sample in a study of T cell responses to AZD1222 COVID-19 vaccine. Data came from immunoSEQ multiplex PCR; TCRdb stores just in-frame clones and leaves some out. The sample holds 110,000 or so clones, around nine tenths seen once. Specimen: peripheral blood, collected on day 0 of AZD1222 vaccination. Receptors were obtained from an adult in good health. CDR3s include the opening cysteine and the closing phenylalanine or tryptophan. The D gene is left open where the match is weak. For some rows the clone size is stated as once, few or many, or as a class when expanded; others skip it.

D gene,clone size,V gene,J gene,CDR3 protein,CDR3 DNA
TRBD1,.,TRBV10-3,TRBJ1-1,CAIRAQGGRTEAFF,TGTGCCATCAGGGCCCAAGGGGGCCGGACTGAAGCTTTCTTT
.,.,TRBV15,TRBJ1-1,CATSRLANTEAFF,TGTGCCACCAGCAGACTGGCGAACACTGAAGCTTTCTTT
.,few,TRBV5-4,TRBJ2-1,CASSLRGGEQFF,TGTGCCAGCAGCCTGAGGGGGGGTGAGCAGTTCTTC
.,once,TRBV7-9,TRBJ2-7,CASSFRPNEQYF,TGTGCCAGCAGCTTCAGACCCAACGAGCAGTACTTC
TRBD1,.,TRBV6-5,TRBJ1-2,CASSLTGLYGYTF,TGTGCCAGCAGTCTGACAGGGCTCTATGGCTACACCTTC
TRBD2,.,TRBV7-6,TRBJ2-3,CASSLGTSGTDTQYF,TGTGCCAGCAGCTTGGGTACTAGCGGCACAGATACGCAGTATTTT
TRBD1,once,TRBV9,TRBJ1-4,CASSVGITTGGKLGEKLFF,TGTGCCAGCAGCGTAGGGATCACGACAGGGGGCAAGTTAGGTGAAAAACTGTTTTTT
.,.,TRBV19,TRBJ1-2,CASSLLPGATYGYTF,TGTGCCAGTAGTCTCTTGCCGGGGGCTACCTATGGCTACACCTTC
TRBD1,.,TRBV5-1,TRBJ1-1,CASSLRTGGIMNTEAFF,TGCGCCAGCAGCTTAAGGACAGGGGGGATTATGAACACTGAAGCTTTCTTT
.,.,TRBV19,TRBJ1-5,CASSISKGRSNQPQHF,TGTGCCAGTAGTATAAGTAAGGGCAGGAGCAATCAGCCCCAGCATTTT
TRBD1,.,TRBV9,TRBJ1-1,CASSRTGTANTEAFF,TGTGCCAGCAGTCGAACCGGGACAGCGAACACTGAAGCTTTCTTT
.,.,TRBV5-6,TRBJ1-2,CASSPEDKDYGYTF,TGTGCCAGCAGCCCCGAGGACAAAGACTATGGCTACACCTTC
.,.,TRBV9,TRBJ2-5,CASSVGGEGETQYF,TGTGCCAGCAGCGTAGGGGGGGAAGGAGAGACCCAGTACTTC
.,.,TRBV19,TRBJ1-1,CASSNGLNTEAFF,TGTGCCAGTAGTAACGGACTGAACACTGAAGCTTTCTTT
TRBD1,once,TRBV7-9,TRBJ1-2,CASSPRGGGHYGYTF,TGTGCCAGCAGCCCTCGGGGAGGGGGCCACTATGGCTACACCTTC
TRBD1,.,TRBV19,TRBJ1-2,CASTKTSGTDGYTF,TGTGCCAGTACAAAAACTTCCGGGACAGATGGCTACACCTTC
.,once,TRBV27,TRBJ1-1,CASSPSWGDKNTEAFF,TGTGCCAGCAGCCCGAGTTGGGGGGACAAGAACACTGAAGCTTTCTTT
.,few,TRBV29-1,TRBJ2-5,CSVIRVQETQYF,TGCAGCGTAATAAGGGTCCAAGAGACCCAGTACTTC
.,.,TRBV7-2,TRBJ2-7,CASSLGAWVVSYEQYF,TGTGCCAGCAGCTTAGGGGCGTGGGTCGTCTCCTACGAGCAGTACTTC
.,.,TRBV7-6,TRBJ2-7,CASSLPPEGDEQYF,TGTGCCAGCAGCTTACCCCCTGAGGGGGACGAGCAGTACTTC
TRBD1,.,TRBV15,TRBJ1-5,CATSRGGQGRGKPQHF,TGTGCCACCAGCAGAGGGGGACAGGGACGTGGTAAGCCCCAGCATTTT
.,.,TRBV19,TRBJ1-2,CASSSTGSLTLPMIYGYTF,TGTGCCAGTAGCTCGACAGGCTCTCTTACGCTCCCTATGATTTATGGCTACACCTTC
.,.,TRBV7-3,TRBJ2-7,CASSSDRGREQYF,TGTGCCAGCAGCTCAGACAGAGGTCGCGAGCAGTACTTC
.,.,TRBV2,TRBJ1-6,CASRFGIGSPLHF,TGTGCCAGCAGGTTTGGGATTGGGTCACCCCTCCACTTT
.,.,TRBV5-6,TRBJ1-5,CASSLLGLSNQPQHF,TGTGCCAGCAGCTTGCTAGGACTGAGCAATCAGCCCCAGCATTTT
TRBD1,.,TRBV5-1,TRBJ1-2,CASSPLTGEQGYGYTF,TGCGCCAGCAGCCCCCTGACAGGGGAGCAAGGCTATGGCTACACCTTC
.,.,TRBV5-6,TRBJ1-1,CASSFRGSPNTEAFF,TGTGCCAGCAGCTTTCGGGGCAGCCCGAACACTGAAGCTTTCTTT
.,.,TRBV10-3,TRBJ1-5,CAISRTVRDQPQHF,TGTGCCATCAGTAGGACAGTTAGAGATCAGCCCCAGCATTTT
TRBD2,.,TRBV6-1,TRBJ2-1,CASSGGTSGSYNEQFF,TGTGCCAGCAGTGGGGGGACTAGCGGGAGTTACAATGAGCAGTTCTTC